A selection of T cell receptor beta chains follows, all from one sample in a study of CD8 T cells in ankylosing spondylitis. TCRdb re-called the 5' RACE reads through MiXCR, storing one row per CDR3 protein. This sample has 150,000 or so distinct CDR3 sequences, with 9.5% to 10% found just once. The sample was blood, either unsorted or a sorted T cell fraction (not recorded which). These receptors were taken from a female donor with ankylosing spondylitis or in good health (not recorded which). Each CDR3 is given with its conserved first and last residue. The D gene is left open where the match is weak. A row's size may be missing; if present it is once, few, many or a size class.

cdr3_aa cdr3_nt j_call d_call clone_size v_call
CATSDLSTEAFF TGTGCCACCAGTGACCTTTCAACTGAAGCTTTCTTT TRBJ1-1 . . TRBV24-1
CASRGQVDQPQHF TGTGCCAGCAGGGGACAGGTTGACCAGCCCCAGCATTTT TRBJ1-5 TRBD1 . TRBV25-1
CASSYPEGERGHEQYF TGTGCCAGCAGTTACCCTGAAGGAGAAAGGGGGCACGAGCAGTACTTC TRBJ2-7 TRBD1 many TRBV6-5
CASSPPGLAGTDTQYF TGTGCCAGCAGCCCACCGGGACTAGCTGGCACAGATACGCAGTATTTT TRBJ2-3 TRBD2 few TRBV3-1
CATSFSTGGDTEAFF TGTGCCACCAGCTTCTCGACAGGGGGTGACACTGAAGCTTTCTTT TRBJ1-1 TRBD1 few TRBV15
CASSIGGATEAFF TGTGCCAGCAGCATCGGGGGAGCAACTGAAGCTTTCTTT TRBJ1-1 . . TRBV9
CAISDPDRAYNEQFF TGTGCCATCAGTGACCCGGACAGGGCCTACAATGAGCAGTTCTTC TRBJ2-1 TRBD1 many TRBV10-3
CASSPMEFLLTGQGIGYTF TGTGCCAGCAGCCCAATGGAATTCCTTCTCACGGGACAGGGGATTGGCTACACCTTC TRBJ1-2 TRBD1 . TRBV11-1
CASSTGSNTGELFF TGTGCCAGCAGTACCGGGTCGAACACCGGGGAGCTGTTTTTT TRBJ2-2 . . TRBV27
CASTPGTGYTEAFF TGTGCCAGCACCCCGGGGACAGGGTACACTGAAGCTTTCTTT TRBJ1-1 TRBD1 . TRBV5-4
CASSLWASGSEQFF TGTGCCAGCAGTTTATGGGCTAGCGGTAGTGAGCAGTTCTTC TRBJ2-1 TRBD2 few TRBV27
CASSQTTTDTQYF TGTGCCAGCAGCCAGACAACCACAGATACGCAGTATTTT TRBJ2-3 . many TRBV4-2
CASSSTPRVPDTQYF TGTGCCAGCAGTTCCACCCCCAGGGTGCCAGATACGCAGTATTTT TRBJ2-3 . . TRBV27
CASRFSSARNTEAFF TGTGCCAGCAGATTCTCCTCGGCAAGGAACACTGAAGCTTTCTTT TRBJ1-1 . . TRBV2
CSARTGTTSMFF TGCAGTGCGCGCACCGGGACTACTTCTATGTTCTTC TRBJ2-1 TRBD2 many TRBV20-1
CAISEANRAGGYYEQYF TGTGCCATCAGTGAGGCAAATAGAGCGGGAGGGTACTACGAGCAGTACTTC TRBJ2-7 TRBD2 few TRBV10-3
CASSQDLRAGDNIQYF TGTGCCAGCAGCCAAGACTTAAGAGCGGGAGATAACATTCAGTACTTC TRBJ2-4 TRBD2 . TRBV4-2
CASSLSPTLQYF TGTGCCAGCAGCCTTAGCCCAACCTTACAGTACTTC TRBJ2-7 . few TRBV14
CASRPSGEEAFF TGTGCCAGCAGACCCTCAGGGGAGGAAGCTTTCTTT TRBJ1-1 . . TRBV12-3/TRBV12-4
CASSPILAKNIQYF TGTGCCAGCAGCCCCATACTAGCCAAAAACATTCAGTACTTC TRBJ2-4 . . TRBV27
CASSPYLGAMPTYEQYF TGTGCCAGCAGCCCATACCTTGGGGCGATGCCCACCTACGAGCAGTACTTC TRBJ2-7 . few TRBV7-6
CATSEHRGFGGANVLTF TGTGCCACCAGTGAGCACAGGGGCTTCGGTGGGGCCAACGTCCTGACTTTC TRBJ2-6 TRBD1 few TRBV24-1
CASSWPRGGDSPLHF TGTGCCAGCAGCTGGCCCAGGGGGGGAGATTCACCCCTCCACTTT TRBJ1-6 TRBD1 few TRBV7-9
CASSVEEWTGELFF TGTGCCAGCAGCGTAGAGGAGTGGACCGGGGAGCTGTTTTTT TRBJ2-2 . . TRBV9
CASSLTPSAYNEQFF TGTGCCAGCAGCTTAACCCCTAGCGCCTACAATGAGCAGTTCTTC TRBJ2-1 . medium-sized TRBV11-2
CASSFSWDPNAYNEQFF TGTGCCAGCAGTTTCTCCTGGGACCCCAACGCCTACAATGAGCAGTTCTTC TRBJ2-1 . . TRBV6-5
CATSALAGARTDTQYF TGTGCCACCAGTGCCTTAGCGGGAGCGAGGACAGATACGCAGTATTTT TRBJ2-3 TRBD2 few TRBV24-1
CASGPVLGDNEQFF TGTGCCAGCGGACCAGTTCTGGGGGACAATGAGCAGTTCTTC TRBJ2-1 . many TRBV11-2
CASRPLWAGENEQFF TGTGCCAGCAGACCCTTATGGGCAGGGGAAAATGAGCAGTTCTTC TRBJ2-1 . . TRBV27
CASSLHPQETQYF TGTGCCAGCAGCCTTCACCCTCAGGAGACCCAGTACTTC TRBJ2-5 . . TRBV27
CAWSDLGQPQHF TGTGCCTGGAGCGATTTGGGTCAGCCCCAGCATTTT TRBJ1-5 . . TRBV30
CASSEWDSHNSPLHF TGTGCCAGCAGCGAATGGGACAGCCATAATTCACCCCTCCACTTT TRBJ1-6 TRBD1 . TRBV7-9